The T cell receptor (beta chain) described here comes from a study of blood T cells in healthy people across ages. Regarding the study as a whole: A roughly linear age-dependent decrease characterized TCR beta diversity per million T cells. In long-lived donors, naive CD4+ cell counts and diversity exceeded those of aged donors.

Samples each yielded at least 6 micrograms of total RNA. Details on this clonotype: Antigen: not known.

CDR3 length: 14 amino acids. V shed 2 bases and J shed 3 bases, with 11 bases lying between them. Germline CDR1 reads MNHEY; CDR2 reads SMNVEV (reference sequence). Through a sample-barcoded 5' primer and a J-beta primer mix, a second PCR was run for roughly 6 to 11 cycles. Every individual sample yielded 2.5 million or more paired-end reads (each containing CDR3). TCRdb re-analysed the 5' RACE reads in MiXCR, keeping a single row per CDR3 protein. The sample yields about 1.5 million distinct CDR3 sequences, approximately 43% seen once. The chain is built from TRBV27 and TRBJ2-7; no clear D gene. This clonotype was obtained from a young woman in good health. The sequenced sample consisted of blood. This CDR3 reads CASSLIGRSYEQYF. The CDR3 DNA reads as TGTGCCAGCAGTTTAATAGGCAGAAGCTACGAGCAGTACTTC.